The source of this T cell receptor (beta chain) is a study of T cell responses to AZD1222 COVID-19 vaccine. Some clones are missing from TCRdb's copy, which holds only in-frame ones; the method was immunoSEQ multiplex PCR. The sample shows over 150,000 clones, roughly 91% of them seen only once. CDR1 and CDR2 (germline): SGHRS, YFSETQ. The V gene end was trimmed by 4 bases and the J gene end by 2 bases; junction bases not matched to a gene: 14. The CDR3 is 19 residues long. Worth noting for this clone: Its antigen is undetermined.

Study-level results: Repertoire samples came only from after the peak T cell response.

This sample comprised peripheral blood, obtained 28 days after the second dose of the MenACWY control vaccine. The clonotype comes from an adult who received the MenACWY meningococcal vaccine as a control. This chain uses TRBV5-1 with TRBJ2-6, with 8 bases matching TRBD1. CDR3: CASSPGQVGTVAGANVLTF. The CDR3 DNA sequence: TGCGCCAGCAGCCCGGGACAGGTGGGCACGGTCGCTGGGGCCAACGTCCTGACTTTC.